The 17 T cell receptor beta chains reported below all come from one sample, sequenced in a study. TCRdb reanalysed the RT-PCR reads using MiXCR and keeps one entry per CDR3 protein. The sample shows 650,000 to 800,000 distinct CDR3 sequences, 12% to 15% of them seen only once. The sample consisted of memory CD4+ T cells from blood. The receptors stem from a female donor in good health, serving as a healthy control.

This clonotype was counted a few times. The CDR3 bases are TGCGCCAGCAGCTTGGGGGACCCTTCCTACGAGCAGTACTTC. The encoded protein is CASSLGDPSYEQYF. The V call is TRBV5-1, the J call TRBJ2-7, with D perhaps being TRBD1 or TRBD2 (5 bases each). V lost 0 bases to trimming and J lost 1 base, with 8 bases between them. CDR1 and CDR2 (germline): SGHRS, YFSETQ. The CDR3 length is 14 residues.

The table lists this clonotype with many counts. The chain is built from TRBV4-3 and TRBJ1-2, with no clear D. V was cut by 0 bases and J by 4 bases, with 9 bases left in between. The germline V gene encodes CDR1 LGHNA and CDR2 YSLEER. This CDR3 spans 14 amino acids. CDR3 sequence (DNA): TGCGCCAGCAGCCAAGAACAGAACACCTATGGCTACACCTTC. This sequence encodes CASSQEQNTYGYTF.

The chain recombines TRBV3-1 with TRBJ1-1; 12 bases map to TRBD1. CDR3 length: 18 amino acids. Germline loops: CDR1 LGHDT, CDR2 YNNKEL (reference sequence). J was trimmed by 4 bases and V by 4 bases; bases with no gene match: 13. The CDR3, as DNA: TGTGCCAGCAGCCCCAGTTGGAGGGACAGGGGGCTTGGCACTGAAGCTTTCTTT. This codes for CASSPSWRDRGLGTEAFF. Full variable domain (rest looked up from reference TRBV3-1 and TRBJ1-1): DTAVSQTPKYLVTQMGNDKSIKCEQNLGHDTMYWYKQDSKKFLKIMFSYNNKELIINETVPNRFSPKSPDKAHLNLHINSLELGDSAVYFCASSPSWRDRGLGTEAFFGQGTRLTVV.

CDR3 loop: CSVKGQKNTEAFF. DNA of the CDR3: TGCAGCGTGAAGGGACAGAAGAACACTGAAGCTTTCTTT. The chain has TRBV29-1 and TRBJ1-1; 7 bases match TRBD1. J lost 1 base, V lost 6 bases, and 5 bases had no gene match. The CDR3 spans 13 residues. From germline, CDR1 is SQVTM and CDR2 ANQGSEA.

This clonotype was recorded many times. The V call is TRBV4-1, the J call TRBJ2-7; 7 bases line up with TRBD1. Germline values: CDR1 MGHRA, CDR2 YSYEKL. Trimming at V came to 1 base and at J to 4 bases, leaving 10 bases not matched to a gene. The CDR3 spans 16 residues. Here the CDR3 reads CASSQVFVGTAYEQYF. The CDR3 DNA is TGCGCCAGCAGCCAAGTATTCGTCGGGACAGCATACGAGCAGTACTTC.

This clonotype has a single count. The rearrangement uses TRBV3-1 and TRBJ2-1; TRBD1 matches at 10 bases. J lost 10 bases, V lost 4 bases, and 7 bases had no gene match. CDR1 and CDR2 (germline): LGHDT, YNNKEL (reference sequence). CDR3 size: 14 residues. DNA of the CDR3: TGTGCCAGCAGCCGTATGGGACAGGGGTACGAGCAGTTCTTC. This gives the protein CASSRMGQGYEQFF.

The chain links TRBV19 to TRBJ1-1; a weak D match, TRBD1 (5 bases). The germline gives CDR1 LNHDA, CDR2 SQIVND (reference sequence). The CDR3 sequence is 15 residues long. V shed 3 bases and J shed 1 base, with 12 bases lying between them. CDR3 loop: CASSIRATQNTEAFF. The CDR3 nucleotides are TGTGCCAGTAGTATCAGGGCGACTCAGAACACTGAAGCTTTCTTT.

In this sample, this clonotype turned up a few times. The junction departs from germline at one end; a sequencing error may be responsible. The genes are TRBV7-9 and TRBJ2-1, with TRBD2 matching over 13 bases. The CDR3 runs 18 residues. Germline CDR1 SEHNR, CDR2 FQNEAQ (reference sequence). CDR3: CAGSFTSGRASKYNEQFF. The CDR3 DNA reads TGTGCCGGCAGCTTCACTAGCGGGAGGGCCTCGAAATACAATGAGCAGTTCTTC.

The chain couples TRBV12-3 or TRBV12-4 to TRBJ2-3, with no clear D. The CDR3 is made up of 15 amino acids. The germline V and J ends were trimmed by 3 bases and 3 bases, with 13 bases remaining between them. The DNA of the CDR3 is TGTGCCAGCAGTTTTCAGGCCCAGGTGACAGATACGCAGTATTTT. This gives the protein CASSFQAQVTDTQYF.

The gene calls are TRBV30 and TRBJ2-7, with unresolved D. Germline V gives CDR1 GTSNPN, CDR2 SVGIG (reference sequence). Deletions cut 3 bases from V and 1 base from J, with 4 bases between. CDR3 size: 11 residues. CDR3 sequence (DNA): TGTGCCTGGAGCCCGTCCTACGAGCAGTACTTC. This codes for CAWSPSYEQYF.

This clonotype occurred a few times. This chain links TRBV6-1 with TRBJ1-3, with no clear D. With 6 bases removed from V and 0 bases from J, the gap between germline ends came to 9 bases. In germline, CDR1 is MNHNS, CDR2 SASEGT. The CDR3 is 14 amino acids. The DNA of the CDR3 is TGTGCCAGCAGCCGGGCTCCCTCTGGAAACACCATATATTTT. It is translated as CASSRAPSGNTIYF.

The chain recombines TRBV6-2 or TRBV6-3 with TRBJ2-7, with D perhaps given as TRBD1 or TRBD2 (6 bases each). The V gene lost 6 bases and the J gene lost 0 bases, with 15 bases spanning the gap. Germline CDR1 and CDR2: MNHEY and SVGEGT. The length of the CDR3 is 15 residues. CDR3 in amino acids: CASRESGGGSYEQYF. The CDR3 region has the DNA TGTGCCAGCAGGGAAAGCGGAGGGGGCTCCTACGAGCAGTACTTC.

About this clonotype itself: This sequence may be a read error, since a much larger clone differs from it by one base. The chain recombines TRBV7-8 with TRBJ2-7, with a weak D call TRBD2 (6 bases). The CDR3 runs to 13 residues. Germline values: CDR1 SGHVS, CDR2 FQNEAQ. The CDR3 is CAGSDRDSQPDYF. The CDR3 DNA reads as TGTGCCGGCAGCGACCGGGACTCTCAGCCCGACTACTTC.

V usage is TRBV24-1 and J usage is TRBJ1-1; D ambiguous. The V end lost 4 bases, the J end lost 7 bases, and 15 bases lay between the germline ends. This CDR3 spans 14 amino acids. The germline V gene encodes CDR1 KGHDR and CDR2 SFDVKD. CDR3 DNA sequence: TGTGCCACCAGTGACAGGACGTATCCCTTTGAAGCTTTCTTT. It specifies CATSDRTYPFEAFF.

Comments on this clonotype: One end of the junction does not line up with germline, which may come from a read error. This sequence joins TRBV6-1 and TRBJ2-7, with 9 bases identical to TRBD1. CDR1 and CDR2 from the germline V gene are MNHNS and SASEGT. This CDR3 is 14 amino acids long. CDR3 sequence (DNA): TGTGCCAGCAGCCGGGACAGGGATTTCTACGAGCTGTACTTC. Translated, it gives CASSRDRDFYELYF.

V and J are TRBV29-1 and TRBJ2-7; D possibly corresponds to TRBD1 (5 bases). Per the germline V gene, CDR1 is SQVTM and CDR2 is ANQGSEA. This CDR3 is built from 13 residues. Trimming took off 3 bases at V and 0 bases at J, with 9 bases between the two ends. This CDR3 is CSVDRGGSYEQYF. As DNA, the CDR3 is TGCAGCGTTGATAGGGGTGGCTCCTACGAGCAGTACTTC.

This clonotype was counted a few times. This chain links TRBV20-1 with TRBJ1-1; D gene uncertain. Trimming stripped 0 bases from V and 5 bases from J, with 10 bases between. Germline V gene lookup returns CDR1 DFQATT and CDR2 SNEGSKA (reference sequence). The CDR3 loop spans 13 amino acids. This CDR3 is CSARDFTETEAFF. CDR3 coding DNA: TGCAGTGCTAGAGATTTTACGGAGACTGAAGCTTTCTTT.